The 29 T cell receptor beta chains listed next were all sequenced from one sample in a study of T cell repertoires in cytomegalovirus infection. The antigens these receptors bind are not known. MiXCR, applied by TCRdb to the reads, yields one record per CDR3 protein. The sample holds roughly 49,000 distinct CDR3 sequences, 20% to 25% seen once. The sample consisted of PBMCs, sequenced either directly or after in vitro stimulation (not recorded which). The receptors stem from a human donor in good health (CMV status not recorded). Some clones in this sample may be carry-over from other donors' samples.

CDR3 coding DNA: TGTGCCACCAGCTACGATTTTGGACAGGGAAGGTGGGAGACCCAGTACTTC. Translating gives CATSYDFGQGRWETQYF. The chain links TRBV15 to TRBJ2-5; 8 positions match TRBD1. V shed 5 bases, J shed 5 bases, and the junction held 16 bases outside the gene matches. The CDR3 totals 17 residues. Germline V gene lookup returns CDR1 LNHNV and CDR2 YYDKDF (reference sequence).

This clonotype was counted at least ten times. This chain joins TRBV19 and TRBJ2-3; D may match TRBD1 or TRBD2 (5 bases each). Germline V gene lookup returns CDR1 LNHDA and CDR2 SQIVND (reference sequence). The V and J ends lost 7 bases and 3 bases respectively, with 14 bases between them. The CDR3 runs 14 residues. CDR3 coding DNA: TGTGCCAGTACCCGAGGGCCAGGGACAGATACGCAGTATTTT. Residues: CASTRGPGTDTQYF. Together with reference TRBV19 and TRBJ2-3, the CDR3 gives the full variable domain: DGGITQSPKYLFRKEGQNVTLSCEQNLNHDAMYWYRQDPGQGLRLIYYSQIVNDFQKGDIAEGYSVSREKKESFPLTVTSAQKNPTAFYLCASTRGPGTDTQYFGPGTRLTVL.

V usage is TRBV14 and J usage is TRBJ2-5, with TRBD2 as a possible D gene (6 bases). Germline CDR1 reads SGHDN; CDR2 reads FVKESK. V was trimmed by 1 base and J by 5 bases, leaving 20 bases between them. This CDR3 is 17 amino acids long. CDR3 protein: CASSQAWGGAYLETQYF. The CDR3, as DNA: TGTGCCAGCAGCCAAGCATGGGGCGGGGCCTACCTGGAGACCCAGTACTTC.

This clonotype was seen only once. The V gene is TRBV3-1, the J gene TRBJ1-1; D call uncertain. V lost 0 bases and J 8 bases, leaving 4 bases between the germline ends. The germline gives CDR1 LGHDT, CDR2 YNNKEL (reference sequence). The CDR3 runs to 11 residues. The CDR3, as DNA: TGTGCCAGCAGCCAAGAGGCAGAAGCTTTCTTT. Residues: CASSQEAEAFF.

At least ten counts were recorded for this clonotype. This rearrangement joins TRBV12-3 or TRBV12-4 to TRBJ1-6; 10 bases match TRBD1. Trimming removed 6 bases from V and 9 bases from J; junction bases left unmatched: 8. The CDR3 loop spans 15 amino acids. The CDR3, as DNA: TGTGCCAGCAGCCCCACGGGACAGGGGAGTTCACCCCTCCACTTT. It is translated as CASSPTGQGSSPLHF.

The J gene is TRBJ2-7, the V gene TRBV3-1; no clear D gene. The CDR3 contains 14 residues. Germline-derived CDR1 and CDR2 are LGHDT and YNNKEL (reference sequence). The V gene lost 1 base and the J gene lost 3 bases, with 10 bases spanning the gap. This CDR3 reads CASSQGWQSYEQYF. The CDR3 DNA is TGTGCCAGCAGCCAAGGGTGGCAGAGCTACGAGCAGTACTTC.

At least ten counts were recorded for this clonotype. This could be a read error, since a much larger clone is one nucleotide away. CDR3 DNA: TGTGCCAGCAGCTTTTACAATGAGCAGTTCTTC. It is translated as CASSFYNEQFF. V usage is TRBV7-8 and J usage is TRBJ2-1; no firm D call. CDR3 length: 11 residues. CDR1 is SGHVS and CDR2 is FQNEAQ in the germline V gene. With 3 bases removed from V and 4 bases from J, the gap between germline ends came to 1 base.

The chain is built from TRBV4-2 and TRBJ2-3, with TRBD2 matching over 14 bases. Germline V gene data show CDR1 as LGHNA and CDR2 as YNFKEQ. The CDR3 sequence is 16 residues long. V lost 5 bases to trimming and J lost 5 bases; unmatched junction nucleotides: 6. The CDR3, as DNA: TGTGCCAGCAGCTCAGAGGGACTAGCGGGGGTAGATACGCAGTATTTT. Residues: CASSSEGLAGVDTQYF.

The J gene is TRBJ2-3, the V gene TRBV6-5; TRBD1 agrees at 8 bases. Per germline, CDR1 MNHEY and CDR2 SVGAGI. The CDR3 spans 14 residues. V was clipped by 10 bases and J by 2 bases; unmatched bases: 8. The CDR3 sequence is CATGRDRYTDTQYF. The CDR3 DNA is TGTGCCACCGGCCGGGACAGGTACACAGATACGCAGTATTTT.

The V gene is TRBV11-2, the J gene TRBJ1-2; 7 positions match TRBD1. Germline assignment: CDR1 SGHAT and CDR2 FQNNGV. CDR3 length: 15 residues. J gave up 5 bases and V 5 bases, and 11 bases lay outside the gene matches. Here the CDR3 DNA reads TGTGCCAGCAGCACTGGGACAGCTCGTACATATGGCTACACCTTC. Protein sequence: CASSTGTARTYGYTF.

This clonotype has a count of ten or more. The rearrangement joins TRBV20-1 to TRBJ2-1, with 7 positions matching TRBD2. The CDR3 length is 14 residues. Trimming took 0 bases from V and 9 from J; bases not matched to a gene: 8. Germline V gene sequence: CDR1 DFQATT, CDR2 SNEGSKA (reference sequence). The CDR3 coding sequence is TGCAGTGCTAGAGAGGGGGACTACCGGGTTGAGCAGTTCTTC. Translating gives CSAREGDYRVEQFF.

V and J are TRBV6-2 or TRBV6-3 and TRBJ2-5, with 7 bases matching TRBD1. The junction had 2 bases not matched to a gene; V was cut back by 2 bases and J by 5 bases. The V gene's germline CDR1 is MNHEY and CDR2 SVGEGT. The CDR3 length is 13 residues. CDR3 amino acids: CASSYRGRETQYF. As DNA, the CDR3 is TGTGCCAGCAGTTACAGGGGGCGGGAGACCCAGTACTTC.

The chain combines TRBV19 with TRBJ2-1, with TRBD2 matching 10 bases. Germline V CDR1 and CDR2: LNHDA, SQIVND (reference sequence). This CDR3 has 15 amino acids. Germline trimming cut 4 bases from V and 3 bases from J; bases unmatched to any gene: 3. The CDR3 protein is CASSKGTSVYNEQFF. The DNA of the CDR3 is TGTGCCAGTAGTAAAGGGACTAGCGTCTACAATGAGCAGTTCTTC.

This clonotype appeared many times. The rearrangement uses TRBV12-3 or TRBV12-4 and TRBJ2-5; 7 bases map to TRBD2. V was clipped by 6 bases and J by 3 bases; unmatched bases: 10. The CDR3 is 15 amino acids. The CDR3 protein is CASRSPGLPKETQYF. CDR3 coding DNA: TGTGCCAGCAGATCCCCGGGACTACCGAAAGAGACCCAGTACTTC.

The sample holds many counts of this clonotype. The gene calls are TRBV14 and TRBJ2-7; the D gene is possibly TRBD1 (6 bases). Germline V gene lookup returns CDR1 SGHDN and CDR2 FVKESK. Trimming shortened V by 2 bases and J by 3 bases, and 11 bases separated the two germline ends. CDR3 length equals 14 residues. CDR3 sequence reads: CASSQFRGIYEQYF. The CDR3 DNA reads TGTGCCAGCAGCCAATTCAGGGGAATCTACGAGCAGTACTTC.

The chain employs TRBV5-1 and TRBJ1-1; D is ambiguous. Between the trimmed V and J ends, which lost 0 bases and 1 base, there was a span of 13 bases. Germline CDR1 is SGHRS and CDR2 is YFSETQ. The CDR3 covers 16 residues. The CDR3: CASSLGRTARNTEAFF. As DNA, the CDR3 is TGCGCCAGCAGCTTGGGGCGAACGGCGAGGAACACTGAAGCTTTCTTT.

This rearrangement joins TRBV18 to TRBJ1-3; unclear D gene. Germline V gene data show CDR1 as KGHSH and CDR2 as LQKENI. The CDR3 runs to 13 residues. The V end was cut by 3 bases, the J end by 3 bases, with 6 bases between. In DNA, the CDR3 is TGTGCCAGCTCACCCGAGGTTGGAAACACCATATATTTT. Translating it yields CASSPEVGNTIYF.

Many counts were recorded for this clonotype. The rearrangement links TRBV7-3 to TRBJ2-1, with D tentatively TRBD2 (5 bases). The V end lost 5 bases, the J end lost 4 bases, and 15 bases lay between the germline ends. The CDR3 length is 15 residues. The germline CDR1 and CDR2 sequences are SGHTA and FQGTGA. CDR3 sequence: CASSPSRGLYNEQFF. The DNA for the CDR3 is TGTGCCAGCAGCCCCAGCCGCGGGTTGTACAATGAGCAGTTCTTC. The full variable domain, rest sourced from reference TRBV7-3 and TRBJ2-1, is GAGVSQTPSNKVTEKGKYVELRCDPISGHTALYWYRQSLGQGPEFLIYFQGTGAADDSGLPNDRFFAVRPEGSVSTLKIQRTERGDSAVYLCASSPSRGLYNEQFFGPGTRLTVL.

V usage is TRBV2 and J usage is TRBJ2-5, with D unresolved. V dropped 3 bases and J dropped 5 bases, with 10 bases sitting between them. This CDR3 has 13 amino acids. Per germline, CDR1 SNHLY and CDR2 FYNNEI. CDR3 amino acids: CASSEAVRETQYF. CDR3 coding DNA: TGTGCCAGCAGTGAGGCAGTTAGGGAGACCCAGTACTTC.

This clonotype came up many times. This chain links TRBV20-1 with TRBJ2-3; possible D gene TRBD2, 7 bases. Germline lookup yields CDR1 DFQATT and CDR2 SNEGSKA (reference sequence). The germline V and J ends were trimmed by 1 base and 3 bases, with 14 bases remaining between them. This CDR3 spans 15 amino acids. The CDR3 loop is CSARVGGAATDTQYF. The CDR3 nucleotides read TGCAGTGCTAGAGTGGGGGGGGCGGCTACAGATACGCAGTATTTT.

This rearrangement joins TRBV15 to TRBJ2-5, with TRBD2 as a possible D gene (5 bases). This CDR3 comprises 12 residues. V lost 3 bases to trimming and J lost 5 bases, with 7 bases between them. Germline V gives CDR1 LNHNV, CDR2 YYDKDF (reference sequence). For the CDR3, the DNA is TGTGCCACCAGCAGTCGAGGGGAGACCCAGTACTTC. It specifies CATSSRGETQYF.

This chain links TRBV15 with TRBJ2-2; perhaps TRBD2 as D (6 bases). CDR3 size: 17 residues. In germline, CDR1 is LNHNV, CDR2 YYDKDF (reference sequence). Trimming left V 1 base short and J 7 bases short, with 19 bases between. Written as DNA, the CDR3 is TGTGCCACCAGCAGAGTCCCAAGCGGGTCTAAGGGCGGGGAGCTGTTTTTT. Protein sequence: CATSRVPSGSKGGELFF.

This clonotype was counted only a few times. The V and J genes are TRBV4-1 and TRBJ1-1; no clear D gene. Trimming left V 1 base short and J 3 bases short, with 24 bases between. CDR3 length: 19 amino acids. Germline V gives CDR1 MGHRA, CDR2 YSYEKL. CDR3 amino acids: CASSQVETNKYWDDTEAFF. CDR3 nucleotides: TGCGCCAGCAGCCAAGTGGAGACGAATAAATACTGGGATGACACTGAAGCTTTCTTT.

This clonotype was detected ten times or more. The chain combines TRBV4-1 with TRBJ2-3; 11 positions match TRBD2. With V trimmed by 0 bases and J by 2 bases, 13 bases remained unmatched. Per germline, CDR1 MGHRA and CDR2 YSYEKL. The CDR3 runs 20 residues. CDR3 sequence: CASSQERGVGTSGFTDTQYF. The CDR3 coding sequence is TGCGCCAGCAGCCAAGAAAGAGGCGTCGGGACTAGCGGATTCACAGATACGCAGTATTTT.

This clonotype was seen many times. The chain is built from TRBV11-1 and TRBJ2-5, with a possible D match to TRBD2 (5 bases). V was trimmed by 3 bases and J by 2 bases, leaving 10 bases between them. Germline lookup yields CDR1 SGHAT and CDR2 FQDESV (reference sequence). The CDR3 runs to 14 residues. CDR3 in amino acids: CASSFALAQETQYF. The DNA of the CDR3 is TGTGCCAGCAGCTTCGCTTTAGCGCAAGAGACCCAGTACTTC.

Regarding this clonotype: This may come from a read error, since a much larger clone is one base off. In this CDR3 the conserved last residue, phenylalanine or tryptophan, is missing, so a read error is likely. V is TRBV7-2 and J is TRBJ2-5; no definite D call. Trimming took off 1 base at V and 1 base at J, with 7 bases between the two ends. In germline, CDR1 is SGHTA, CDR2 FQGNSA. This CDR3 is 14 amino acids long. CDR3 region: CASSLVHSQETQYS. The CDR3 coding sequence is TGTGCCAGCAGCTTAGTTCACAGCCAAGAGACCCAGTACTCC.

This clonotype was picked up many times. This sequence joins TRBV7-2 and TRBJ2-4; maybe TRBD1 (5 bases). This CDR3 has 14 residues. Germline V gene data show CDR1 as SGHTA and CDR2 as FQGNSA. V lost 5 bases and J lost 6, with 14 bases in between. CDR3 sequence reads: CASSQFMDTNIQYF. The DNA for the CDR3 is TGTGCCAGCAGCCAATTTATGGACACAAACATTCAGTACTTC.

This clonotype occurred a few times. The gene calls are TRBV12-3 or TRBV12-4 and TRBJ2-5; possibly TRBD2 for D (5 bases). Trimming stripped 4 bases from V and 1 base from J, with 13 bases between. This CDR3 is built from 15 residues. In DNA form, the CDR3 reads TGTGCCAGCAGTTCAGCGGTGCGATCCCAAGAGACCCAGTACTTC. Its translation is CASSSAVRSQETQYF.

The chain has TRBV6-2 or TRBV6-3 and TRBJ2-1; 10 bases match TRBD2. V lost 2 bases and J lost 0; bases outside the gene matches: 13. From germline, CDR1 is MNHEY and CDR2 SVGEGT. The CDR3 is 20 amino acids. The CDR3 region is CASSYPSGTSAIFSYNEQFF. The DNA for the CDR3 is TGTGCCAGCAGTTACCCTTCCGGGACTAGCGCCATTTTCTCCTACAATGAGCAGTTCTTC.